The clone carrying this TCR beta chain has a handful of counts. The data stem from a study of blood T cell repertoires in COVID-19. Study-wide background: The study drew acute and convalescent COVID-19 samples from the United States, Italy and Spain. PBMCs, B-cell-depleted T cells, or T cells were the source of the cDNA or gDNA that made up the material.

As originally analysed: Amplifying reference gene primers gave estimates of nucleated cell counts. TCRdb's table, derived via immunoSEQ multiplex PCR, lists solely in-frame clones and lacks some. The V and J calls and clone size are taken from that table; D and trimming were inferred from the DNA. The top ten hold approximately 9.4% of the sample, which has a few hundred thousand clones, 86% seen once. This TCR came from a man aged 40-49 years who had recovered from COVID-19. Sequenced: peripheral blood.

The CDR3 DNA reads as TGTGCCTGGGGATTAGACTACGGGTTATACAATGAGCAGTTCTTC. This codes for CAWGLDYGLYNEQFF. V is TRBV30 and J is TRBJ2-1; possibly TRBD2 for D (5 bases). The V end lost 5 bases, the J end lost 4 bases, and 18 bases lay between the germline ends. From germline, CDR1 is GTSNPN and CDR2 SVGIG (reference sequence). The CDR3 has 15 residues. The full variable domain, completed using reference TRBV30 and TRBJ2-1, is SQTIHQWPATLVQPVGSPLSLECTVEGTSNPNLYWYRQAAGRGLQLLFYSVGIGQISSEVPQNLSASRPQDRQFILSSKKLLLSDSGFYLCAWGLDYGLYNEQFFGPGTRLTVL.